Each of the 3 T cell receptor beta chains below was sequenced from the same sample in a study of CD8 T cells in Susac syndrome. With random hexamers, reverse transcription was performed on roughly 0.5 to 1 ug of RNA. MiXCR, run by TCRdb on the immunoSEQ multiplex PCR reads, gives a single entry per CDR3 protein. The data contain under 200,000 distinct CDR3 sequences, 90% to 95% of them singletons. Sequencing was performed on CD4+ T cells from PBMCs. The receptors derive from a human donor with Susac syndrome.

V usage is TRBV20-1 and J usage is TRBJ2-2; D is undetermined. This CDR3 is 13 amino acids long. Germline CDR1 is DFQATT and CDR2 is SNEGSKA (reference sequence). V lost 1 base and J lost 4, with 7 bases in between. In DNA form, the CDR3 reads TGCAGTGCTAGAGCCCATCTCACCGGGGAGCTGTTTTTT. It encodes CSARAHLTGELFF.

This chain joins TRBV20-1 and TRBJ2-7; TRBD1 agrees at 10 bases. The J segment lost 2 bases and the V segment lost 1 base, leaving 5 bases of the junction unmatched. The germline V gene encodes CDR1 DFQATT and CDR2 SNEGSKA (reference sequence). The CDR3 has 15 residues. The CDR3 loop reads CSARGRDRGPYEQYF. The DNA of the CDR3 is TGCAGTGCTAGAGGTAGGGACAGGGGACCCTACGAGCAGTACTTC.

The V gene is TRBV19, the J gene TRBJ1-1; no clear D gene. Trimming removed 5 bases from V and 1 base from J, with 8 bases in between. Germline CDR1 is LNHDA and CDR2 is SQIVND (reference sequence). This CDR3 comprises 13 residues. Here the CDR3 reads CASSVSWNTEAFF. The CDR3 DNA sequence: TGTGCCAGTAGTGTGTCCTGGAACACTGAAGCTTTCTTT. The whole variable domain, remainder taken from reference TRBV19 and TRBJ1-1, is DGGITQSPKYLFRKEGQNVTLSCEQNLNHDAMYWYRQDPGQGLRLIYYSQIVNDFQKGDIAEGYSVSREKKESFPLTVTSAQKNPTAFYLCASSVSWNTEAFFGQGTRLTVV.